Below, 6 T cell receptor beta chains from the same sample are listed, as sequenced in a study of high-grade serous ovarian cancer treatment subgroups. Tumor samples were taken before definitive surgery or chemotherapy. The repertoire was sequenced with immunoSEQ multiplex PCR; TCRdb's copy has only in-frame clones and lacks some. The table lists nearly 8,000 clones, 72% of them singletons, with 5.5% to 6.5% in the top ten. The specimen sequenced was tumor tissue. The receptor source for this set is a human donor with high-grade serous ovarian cancer.

The genes are TRBV4-2 and TRBJ1-3, with D possibly being TRBD1 (6 bases). Germline CDR1 is LGHNA and CDR2 is YNFKEQ. The ends were cut back, 0 bases at V and 0 bases at J, with 9 bases in the middle. The CDR3 loop spans 16 amino acids. The CDR3 sequence is CASSQERGVSGNTIYF. The CDR3 DNA follows: TGTGCCAGCAGCCAAGAAAGGGGGGTCTCTGGAAACACCATATATTTT.

CDR3 sequence reads: CASGDRGKSGYTF. For the CDR3, the DNA is TGTGCCAGCGGGGACAGGGGAAAAAGTGGCTACACCTTC. The chain has TRBV27 and TRBJ1-2, with 10 bases fitting TRBD1. The germline CDR1 and CDR2 sequences are MNHEY and SMNVEV (reference sequence). There are 13 residues in the CDR3. V trimming: 8 bases; J trimming: 7 bases; junction bases outside the gene matches: 7.

This clone was detected a few times. The rearrangement uses TRBV6-5 and TRBJ2-2, with 9 nucleotides matching TRBD1. The ends lost 7 bases at V and 4 bases at J; junction bases unmatched: 4. Germline assignment: CDR1 MNHEY and CDR2 SVGAGI. This CDR3 is built from 14 residues. The CDR3 DNA follows: TGTGCCAGCACCGGGACAGGGACCACCGGGGAGCTGTTTTTT. Its protein product is CASTGTGTTGELFF.

V usage is TRBV11-2 and J usage is TRBJ1-6; D might be TRBD1 (6 bases). V gave up 5 bases and J gave up 8 bases, with 13 bases separating them. The CDR3 spans 14 residues. Germline-derived CDR1 and CDR2 are SGHAT and FQNNGV. CDR3 DNA: TGTGCCAGCAGCCGACGGGACATCGATTCACCCCTCCACTTT. Translated: CASSRRDIDSPLHF. The full variable domain, its missing parts supplied by reference TRBV11-2 and TRBJ1-6, is EAGVAQSPRYKIIEKRQSVAFWCNPISGHATLYWYQQILGQGPKLLIQFQNNGVVDDSQLPKDRFSAERLKGVDSTLKIQPAKLEDSAVYLCASSRRDIDSPLHFGNGTRLTVT.

The sample holds one count of this clone. The rearrangement uses TRBV28 and TRBJ2-1; 7 bases are a match to TRBD2. With V trimmed by 6 bases and J by 2 bases, 7 bases remained unmatched. The CDR3 covers 15 residues. Looked up from germline, CDR1 is MDHEN and CDR2 is SYDVKM. The CDR3 DNA reads TGTGCCAGCAGCCCGGGGAGCGGGACCTACAATGAGCAGTTCTTC. Translation gives CASSPGSGTYNEQFF.

The chain has TRBV7-8 and TRBJ2-5; 11 bases align to TRBD2. V gave up 2 bases and J gave up 5 bases; unmatched junction bases: 4. Germline V gives CDR1 SGHVS, CDR2 FQNEAQ. CDR3 length equals 15 residues. DNA of the CDR3: TGTGCCAGCAGCTTACAGACTAGCGGGATGGAGACCCAGTACTTC. Protein sequence: CASSLQTSGMETQYF.